The present T cell receptor (beta chain) was sequenced within a study of identical twins. This clonotype was counted at least ten times. TCRdb re-called the 5' RACE reads through MiXCR, storing one row per CDR3 protein. This table has 200,000 to 250,000 distinct CDR3 sequences, approximately 7.1% appearing once. Deletions cut 1 base from V and 2 bases from J, with 19 bases between. The CDR3 spans 17 residues. Germline-derived CDR1 and CDR2 are DFQATT and SNEGSKA (reference sequence). The same specimen was also included in a second study, on T cells expressing NK-cell markers.

This chain uses TRBV20-1 with TRBJ2-3; no clear D gene. The sequenced sample consisted of CD8+ T cells sorted from blood. The clonotype originates from a young woman in good health. CDR3 sequence reads: CSARALRSVSTTDTQYF. The DNA for the CDR3 is TGCAGTGCTAGAGCCCTCCGTTCGGTCTCTACCACAGATACGCAGTATTTT.